Shown below are 20 T cell receptor beta chains from a single sample sequenced in a study of T cells in Graves' hyperthyroidism and ophthalmopathy. Amplification targeted TCR beta CDR3 regions from RNA transcripts. During a first-round RT-PCR of the TCR CDR3, the HTBI primer set was used. From the multiplex PCR reads, TCRdb called clonotypes with MiXCR, one entry per CDR3 protein. The table shows about 560,000 distinct CDR3 sequences, with 16% occurring only once. Material: blood. All receptors come from a woman aged 18-35 years with Graves' hyperthyroidism.

This clonotype was detected many times. The chain has TRBV6-2 or TRBV6-3 and TRBJ1-1; D perhaps matches TRBD1 (6 bases). Trimming stripped 3 bases from V and 2 bases from J, with 13 bases between. The germline V gene has CDR1 MNHEY and CDR2 SVGEGT. CDR3 length: 15 residues. This CDR3 reads CASSYGGAPNTEAFF. DNA of the CDR3: TGTGCCAGCAGTTATGGGGGGGCACCAAACACTGAAGCTTTCTTT.

This clonotype was found many times. V and J are TRBV5-1 and TRBJ2-1, with 7 positions matching TRBD2. The V gene end was trimmed by 4 bases and the J gene end by 8 bases; junction bases not matched to a gene: 12. Germline assignment: CDR1 SGHRS and CDR2 YFSETQ. This CDR3 comprises 15 residues. CDR3 nucleotides: TGCGCCAGCAGCCAAACCCCCCGGGAGGCCCATGAGCAGTTCTTC. Its translation is CASSQTPREAHEQFF.

The sample holds many counts of this clonotype. This sequence joins TRBV7-2 and TRBJ2-5; TRBD2 agrees at 10 bases. This CDR3 spans 16 amino acids. Trimming cost V 3 bases and J 4 bases; bases outside gene matches: 8. Germline assignment: CDR1 SGHTA and CDR2 FQGNSA. For the CDR3, the DNA is TGTGCCAGCAGCTTGTCTATAGCGGGAGGAGGAGAGACCCAGTACTTC. This codes for CASSLSIAGGGETQYF.

This clonotype was recorded at least ten times. The V gene is TRBV7-6, the J gene TRBJ2-1; TRBD2 matches at 8 bases. The J segment lost 1 base and the V segment lost 4 bases, leaving 3 bases of the junction unmatched. Germline V gives CDR1 SGHVS, CDR2 FNYEAQ. CDR3 length: 15 amino acids. The CDR3 region is CASSSGGGSYNEQFF. In DNA form, the CDR3 reads TGTGCCAGCAGCTCCGGGGGGGGTTCCTACAATGAGCAGTTCTTC. Supplemented by reference TRBV7-6 and TRBJ2-1, the full variable domain reads GAGVSQSPRYKVTKRGQDVALRCDPISGHVSLYWYRQALGQGPEFLTYFNYEAQQDKSGLPNDRFSAERPEGSISTLTIQRTEQRDSAMYRCASSSGGGSYNEQFFGPGTRLTVL.

This clonotype was counted at least ten times. The chain uses TRBV6-1 and TRBJ2-5; weak D call: TRBD1 (6 bases). The CDR3 has 16 residues. V lost 6 bases and J lost 2, with 19 bases in between. Germline CDR1 is MNHNS and CDR2 is SASEGT. CDR3 sequence: CASREILGHIQETQYF. The DNA of the CDR3 is TGTGCCAGCAGAGAGATATTGGGACACATACAAGAGACCCAGTACTTC.

This clonotype was counted ten times or more. This chain joins TRBV24-1 and TRBJ2-1; D is perhaps TRBD1 (5 bases). The CDR3 extends over 17 amino acids. Germline V gives CDR1 KGHDR, CDR2 SFDVKD. Trimming shortened V by 5 bases and J by 4 bases, and 20 bases separated the two germline ends. CDR3 nucleotide sequence: TGTGCCACCAGTGCCCCAACCACTTCAAGGGGTTACAATGAGCAGTTCTTC. It translates to CATSAPTTSRGYNEQFF.

This clonotype was picked up a small number of times. This chain links TRBV27 with TRBJ2-5; 11 bases map to TRBD2. V shed 3 bases and J 6 bases; nucleotides not matched to a gene: 6. Germline CDR1 reads MNHEY; CDR2 reads SMNVEV (reference sequence). CDR3 length: 15 amino acids. The CDR3 is CASSFSGGAEQTQYF. Here the CDR3 DNA reads TGTGCCAGCAGTTTTAGCGGGGGGGCCGAGCAGACCCAGTACTTC.

This clonotype was picked up one time. V and J are TRBV3-1 and TRBJ2-1; D unresolved. V lost 4 bases, J lost 2 bases, and 12 bases lay in between. Germline V gives CDR1 LGHDT, CDR2 YNNKEL (reference sequence). This CDR3 is built from 15 residues. The CDR3 sequence is CASSPDLSPYNEQFF. The CDR3 DNA is TGTGCCAGCAGCCCCGACTTGTCACCCTACAATGAGCAGTTCTTC.

This clonotype was found many times. The J gene is TRBJ2-6, the V gene TRBV28, with a tentative D call TRBD1 (5 bases). This CDR3 region has 15 residues. Germline V CDR1 and CDR2: MDHEN, SYDVKM. Trimming took 1 base from V and 1 from J, leaving 5 bases between them. The CDR3 region is CASSLSGSGANVLTF. CDR3 nucleotide sequence: TGTGCCAGCAGTTTATCAGGGTCTGGGGCCAACGTCCTGACTTTC.

At least ten counts were recorded for this clonotype. The rearrangement joins TRBV6-2 or TRBV6-3 to TRBJ2-7, with a tentative D call TRBD1 (5 bases). The CDR3 is 15 residues long. CDR1 and CDR2 (germline): MNHEY, SVGEGT. The V and J ends lost 6 bases and 0 bases respectively, with 15 bases between them. This chain's CDR3 is CASSQTLDTSYEQYF. The CDR3 DNA sequence: TGTGCCAGCAGCCAAACCCTGGACACCTCCTACGAGCAGTACTTC.

This chain uses TRBV18 with TRBJ1-5; D is undetermined. The V and J ends lost 1 base and 0 bases respectively, with 10 bases between them. The CDR3 spans 16 residues. Germline V gene data show CDR1 as KGHSH and CDR2 as LQKENI. The CDR3 here is CASSPLRAVSNQPQHF. In DNA form, the CDR3 reads TGTGCCAGCTCACCACTGCGGGCCGTTAGCAATCAGCCCCAGCATTTT. Full variable domain (outside the CDR3, taken from reference TRBV18 and TRBJ1-5): NAGVMQNPRHLVRRRGQEARLRCSPMKGHSHVYWYRQLPEEGLKFMVYLQKENIIDESGMPKERFSAEFPKEGPSILRIQQVVRGDSAAYFCASSPLRAVSNQPQHFGDGTRLSIL.

The sample holds many counts of this clonotype. This sequence joins TRBV28 and TRBJ1-2, with unresolved D. V gave up 6 bases and J gave up 4 bases, with 15 bases separating them. Germline CDR1 reads MDHEN; CDR2 reads SYDVKM. The CDR3 is 14 amino acids. The DNA for the CDR3 is TGTGCCAGCAGCCAGCCCATCCCCGTCTATGGCTACACCTTC. It specifies CASSQPIPVYGYTF.

This clonotype was seen more than once but under ten times. The chain combines TRBV28 with TRBJ1-2; no definite D call. CDR1 and CDR2 (germline): MDHEN, SYDVKM. Trimming took 5 bases from V and 7 from J, leaving 17 bases between them. The CDR3 is 14 amino acids. CDR3: CASSNPGQVAGYTF. The CDR3 DNA is TGTGCCAGCAGTAACCCCGGGCAGGTTGCTGGCTACACCTTC.

The V and J genes are TRBV19 and TRBJ2-2; possible D gene TRBD2, 5 bases. CDR3 length: 15 amino acids. Trimming stripped 7 bases from V and 5 bases from J, with 17 bases between. Germline V gives CDR1 LNHDA, CDR2 SQIVND (reference sequence). This chain's CDR3 is CASTPEGVLTGELFF. In DNA, the CDR3 is TGTGCCAGTACCCCTGAGGGCGTACTAACCGGGGAGCTGTTTTTT.

This chain connects TRBV14 to TRBJ2-1, with 12 bases that match TRBD2. The trim removed 3 bases at V and 13 bases at J, leaving 7 bases unmatched. Germline V gene lookup returns CDR1 SGHDN and CDR2 FVKESK. The CDR3 extends over 14 amino acids. Here the CDR3 DNA reads TGTGCCAGCAGCCAGACTAGCGGGAGTCAGACCCAGTTCTTC. This encodes CASSQTSGSQTQFF.

This clonotype occurred a few times. This chain connects TRBV20-1 to TRBJ2-5; perhaps TRBD1 as D (7 bases). CDR3 length: 16 residues. The germline V gene has CDR1 DFQATT and CDR2 SNEGSKA (reference sequence). V shed 1 base and J shed 5 bases, with 20 bases lying between them. The CDR3 region is CSARVPGQPGAETQYF. DNA of the CDR3: TGCAGTGCTAGAGTTCCGGGACAGCCGGGAGCGGAGACCCAGTACTTC.

This chain joins TRBV29-1 and TRBJ2-1; D is undetermined. The germline V gene has CDR1 SQVTM and CDR2 ANQGSEA. This CDR3 is 14 amino acids long. V was trimmed by 4 bases and J by 0 bases, leaving 10 bases between them. The chain's CDR3 is CSVAPQSSYNEQFF. CDR3 DNA: TGCAGCGTTGCCCCCCAGAGCTCCTACAATGAGCAGTTCTTC.

This clonotype was detected many times. The CDR3 loop reads CASSGTAATYNEQFF. Written as DNA, the CDR3 is TGTGCCAGCAGTGGGACAGCGGCTACCTACAATGAGCAGTTCTTC. This chain joins TRBV9 and TRBJ2-1; 7 bases agree with TRBD1. The CDR3 is 15 amino acids. Germline CDR1 SGDLS, CDR2 YYNGEE. The V gene end was trimmed by 5 bases and the J gene end by 2 bases; junction bases not matched to a gene: 7.

The chain carries TRBV5-1 and TRBJ1-2; possible D gene TRBD1, 5 bases. Trimming removed 4 bases from V and 1 base from J, with 17 bases in between. Germline loops: CDR1 SGHRS, CDR2 YFSETQ. The CDR3 is made up of 16 amino acids. For the CDR3, the DNA is TGCGCCAGCAGCCGAACCGGGACGCATAGTAACTATGGCTACACCTTC. It translates to CASSRTGTHSNYGYTF.

In this sample, this clonotype turned up a few times. One end of the junction fails to match germline, which may point to a read error. V usage is TRBV7-9 and J usage is TRBJ1-1, with 8 bases identical to TRBD1. CDR1 SEHNR and CDR2 FQNEAQ come from the germline V gene (reference sequence). The CDR3 has 15 amino acids. CDR3 amino acids: CASSAGQGSNTKAFF. CDR3 in DNA: TGTGCCAGCAGCGCCGGACAGGGTTCGAACACTAAAGCTTTCTTT.